This T cell receptor beta chain originates from a study of T-cell memory formation after mild COVID-19. About the study: TCR clusters mostly belonged to single donors.

The table lists this clonotype with a count of one. From the 5' RACE reads, TCRdb called clonotypes with MiXCR, one entry per CDR3 protein. Of 470,000 or so distinct CDR3 sequences listed, about a sixth were seen once; the top ten hold roughly a fifth. The CDR3 is made up of 16 amino acids. Unmatched junction bases numbered 13, after V lost 5 bases and J lost 7 bases. CDR1 is SGHVS, CDR2 FNYEAQ, per germline. The clonotype originates from a man between 18 and 35 years old who had mild COVID-19 (a few samples of this study predate the infection). Cell type and time point are not known. This chain uses TRBV7-6 with TRBJ1-3; 8 bases align to TRBD1. The specimen sequenced was PBMCs or a T cell subset sorted from them (not recorded which). CDR3 sequence (DNA): TGTGCCAGCAGCGCGGCACAGGGGGTTATCGTGAACACCATATATTTT. Its translation: CASSAAQGVIVNTIYF.